This TCR beta chain was obtained from a study of molecular identifiers for immune sequencing clone quantification. Across the study: Replicate experiments took RNA from roughly 20,000 or 100,000 naive CD8 cells, divided it five ways and sequenced four. Study-wide results and caveats: Beyond 20 RNA copies, clones held over 99% of effector molecules, compared with under 1% in naive cells.

Per the germline V gene, CDR1 is ENHRY and CDR2 is SYGVKD. The ends lost 3 bases at V and 4 bases at J; junction bases unmatched: 6. There are 15 residues in the CDR3. TCRdb redid the calling of the PCR reads with MiXCR, one entry per CDR3 protein. Here the sample spans about 640,000 distinct CDR3 sequences, about 20% being singletons. This clonotype was seen ten or more times. The antigen is unknown. This clonotype was sampled from a human donor in good health. Some libraries in this study had Jurkat cell RNA spiked in. The chain uses TRBV10-3 and TRBJ2-3; 8 nucleotides agree with TRBD1. Sample: naive CD8+ T cells from blood, with Jurkat cell RNA spiked in. Subset defined: FACS-sorted CD8+CD4-CCR7+CD45RA+ naive T cells. CDR3 residues: CAISEGQGIADTQYF. The CDR3 coding sequence is TGTGCCATCAGTGAAGGACAGGGCATAGCAGATACGCAGTATTTT.